A selection of T cell receptor beta chains follows, all from one sample in a study of blood T cells in healthy people across ages. TCRdb independently ran MiXCR on the 5' RACE reads; one entry per CDR3 protein. The table lists roughly 1.5 million distinct CDR3 sequences, under 55% of them singletons. The sample comprised blood. The receptors originated from a woman aged 18-29 years in good health. CDR3s include the opening cysteine and the closing phenylalanine or tryptophan. The order of the fields is V gene, clone size, J gene, CDR3 protein. Not every row has a clone size; where given, it reads once, few, many or a size class.

v_call: TRBV7-2
clone_size: -
j_call: TRBJ2-4
cdr3_aa: CASSSSRGKNIQYF

v_call: TRBV20-1
clone_size: -
j_call: TRBJ2-1
cdr3_aa: CSAGPLAGCNEQFF

v_call: TRBV29-1
clone_size: -
j_call: -
cdr3_aa: CSVVGRGGEQYF

v_call: TRBV7-9
clone_size: -
j_call: TRBJ2-7
cdr3_aa: CASSLIDIGRGEQYF

v_call: TRBV29-1
clone_size: -
j_call: -
cdr3_aa: CSAGRDTVYNEQYF

v_call: TRBV27
clone_size: -
j_call: TRBJ2-1
cdr3_aa: CASSQGWTEQFF

v_call: TRBV20-1
clone_size: -
j_call: TRBJ1-4
cdr3_aa: CSAKTPGATNEKLFF

v_call: TRBV21-1
clone_size: few
j_call: TRBJ2-1
cdr3_aa: CASSKCTGSYNEQFF

v_call: TRBV12-3/TRBV12-4
clone_size: -
j_call: TRBJ2-7
cdr3_aa: CASSLRGAGYTYEQYF

v_call: TRBV4-3
clone_size: -
j_call: TRBJ2-7
cdr3_aa: CASSQRRQGFVEQYF

v_call: TRBV20-1
clone_size: many
j_call: TRBJ1-2
cdr3_aa: CSAPDRGYGYTF

v_call: TRBV6-6
clone_size: -
j_call: TRBJ1-5
cdr3_aa: CASSRQSSNQPQHF

v_call: TRBV9
clone_size: -
j_call: TRBJ2-3
cdr3_aa: CASSVDVQLRADTQYF

v_call: TRBV13
clone_size: -
j_call: TRBJ2-3
cdr3_aa: CASSLGDYRADTQYF

v_call: TRBV6-1
clone_size: -
j_call: TRBJ2-7
cdr3_aa: CASRTASGVSYEQYF

v_call: TRBV20-1
clone_size: few
j_call: TRBJ2-3
cdr3_aa: CSARDYRAADTQYF

v_call: TRBV3-1
clone_size: once
j_call: TRBJ2-7
cdr3_aa: CASSQVSGRAFGEQYF

v_call: TRBV20-1
clone_size: many
j_call: TRBJ2-3
cdr3_aa: CSAVKGPDTQYF

v_call: TRBV2
clone_size: few
j_call: TRBJ2-5
cdr3_aa: CASLGDRRETQYF

v_call: TRBV10-3
clone_size: -
j_call: TRBJ2-5
cdr3_aa: CAISEGRRGLTYQETQYF

v_call: TRBV11-2
clone_size: few
j_call: TRBJ2-3
cdr3_aa: CASSIWGTGLDTQYF

v_call: TRBV20-1
clone_size: -
j_call: TRBJ1-2
cdr3_aa: CSARSPGTQDINYGYTF

v_call: TRBV7-2
clone_size: few
j_call: TRBJ2-7
cdr3_aa: CASSNDRVSYEQYF

v_call: TRBV29-1
clone_size: many
j_call: TRBJ2-1
cdr3_aa: CSVASYNEQFF

v_call: TRBV3-1
clone_size: -
j_call: TRBJ2-2
cdr3_aa: CASSQEAGLDTGELFF

v_call: TRBV10-3
clone_size: few
j_call: TRBJ1-2
cdr3_aa: CAISPTGGRGYTF